These 7 T cell receptor beta chains were sequenced from one sample in a study of cytomegalovirus exposure and HLA in healthy donors. Amplification used 60 Vbeta primers and 13 Jbeta primers. Clones were sequenced by immunoSEQ multiplex PCR, and TCRdb holds only the in-frame ones, with some missing. The sample contains under 250,000 clones, around 76% of which appear only once. Sequencing was performed on PBMCs. These receptors all stem from a man between 40 and 49 years old in good health and CMV-seropositive.

The chain employs TRBV7-2 and TRBJ2-5; 7 nucleotides agree with TRBD1. The germline CDR1 and CDR2 sequences are SGHTA and FQGNSA. V lost 5 bases and J lost 3; bases outside the gene matches: 6. The CDR3 runs to 14 residues. The CDR3 region is CASSLGTVKETQYF. CDR3 DNA: TGTGCCAGCAGCCTCGGGACAGTCAAAGAGACCCAGTACTTC.

There are a few counts of this clone. The rearrangement links TRBV2 to TRBJ2-7; D not resolved. In germline, CDR1 is SNHLY, CDR2 FYNNEI. The CDR3 is made up of 15 amino acids. Trimming cost V 1 base and J 0 bases, with 10 bases left between them. CDR3 protein: CASSEGHLSSYEQYF. The CDR3 nucleotides read TGTGCCAGCAGTGAAGGTCACCTCAGCTCCTACGAGCAGTACTTC.

The chain combines TRBV6-5 with TRBJ1-1, with D hard to call. Germline values: CDR1 MNHEY, CDR2 SVGAGI. This CDR3 is built from 15 residues. The ends were cut back, 0 bases at V and 0 bases at J, with 8 bases in the middle. In DNA, the CDR3 is TGTGCCAGCAGTTACTCGACGGGTATGAACACTGAAGCTTTCTTT. This encodes CASSYSTGMNTEAFF.

The DNA of the CDR3 is TGTGCCTGGAGTATGGGAGCGGGCGAGCAGTACTTC. Encoded protein: CAWSMGAGEQYF. The chain couples TRBV30 to TRBJ2-7; D is perhaps TRBD2 (6 bases). CDR1 is GTSNPN and CDR2 is SVGIG in the germline V gene (reference sequence). CDR3 size: 12 residues. Trimming pared 2 bases from V and 6 bases from J, leaving 11 bases between.

This chain joins TRBV7-3 and TRBJ2-2; the D gene is possibly TRBD1 (5 bases). CDR3 length equals 13 residues. Trimming took 6 bases from V and 8 from J, leaving 13 bases between them. Germline values: CDR1 SGHTA, CDR2 FQGTGA. The CDR3 DNA sequence: TGTGCCAGCAGTCCCCAGGGTGCGGGGGAGCTGTTTTTT. This encodes CASSPQGAGELFF.

The genes are TRBV7-3 and TRBJ2-2, with TRBD2 identical over 8 bases. V lost 4 bases to trimming and J lost 4 bases; unmatched junction nucleotides: 8. Germline V lookup: CDR1 SGHTA, CDR2 FQGTGA. The CDR3 totals 16 residues. Here the CDR3 reads CASSSLPGGGTGELFF. The CDR3 DNA follows: TGTGCCAGCAGCTCGTTGCCGGGAGGGGGCACCGGGGAGCTGTTTTTT.

The chain couples TRBV4-1 to TRBJ1-2; D may be TRBD1 (6 bases). The ends were cut back, 4 bases at V and 2 bases at J, with 14 bases in the middle. CDR1 and CDR2 (germline): MGHRA, YSYEKL. The CDR3 spans 15 residues. CDR3 sequence: CASSPGDHKNYGYTF. CDR3 nucleotides: TGCGCCAGCAGCCCAGGGGACCACAAGAACTATGGCTACACCTTC.